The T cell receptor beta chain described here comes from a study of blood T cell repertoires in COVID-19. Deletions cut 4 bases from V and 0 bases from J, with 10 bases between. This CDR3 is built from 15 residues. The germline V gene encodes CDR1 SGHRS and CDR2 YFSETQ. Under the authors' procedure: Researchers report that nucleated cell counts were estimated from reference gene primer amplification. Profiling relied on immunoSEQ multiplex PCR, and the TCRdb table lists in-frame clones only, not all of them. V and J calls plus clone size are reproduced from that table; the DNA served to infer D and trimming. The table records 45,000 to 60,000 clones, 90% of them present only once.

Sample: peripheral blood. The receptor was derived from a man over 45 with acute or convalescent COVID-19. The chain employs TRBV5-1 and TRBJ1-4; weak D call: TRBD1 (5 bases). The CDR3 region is CASSRDSATNEKLFF. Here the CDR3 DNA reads TGCGCCAGCAGCAGAGACAGTGCAACTAATGAAAAACTGTTTTTT.